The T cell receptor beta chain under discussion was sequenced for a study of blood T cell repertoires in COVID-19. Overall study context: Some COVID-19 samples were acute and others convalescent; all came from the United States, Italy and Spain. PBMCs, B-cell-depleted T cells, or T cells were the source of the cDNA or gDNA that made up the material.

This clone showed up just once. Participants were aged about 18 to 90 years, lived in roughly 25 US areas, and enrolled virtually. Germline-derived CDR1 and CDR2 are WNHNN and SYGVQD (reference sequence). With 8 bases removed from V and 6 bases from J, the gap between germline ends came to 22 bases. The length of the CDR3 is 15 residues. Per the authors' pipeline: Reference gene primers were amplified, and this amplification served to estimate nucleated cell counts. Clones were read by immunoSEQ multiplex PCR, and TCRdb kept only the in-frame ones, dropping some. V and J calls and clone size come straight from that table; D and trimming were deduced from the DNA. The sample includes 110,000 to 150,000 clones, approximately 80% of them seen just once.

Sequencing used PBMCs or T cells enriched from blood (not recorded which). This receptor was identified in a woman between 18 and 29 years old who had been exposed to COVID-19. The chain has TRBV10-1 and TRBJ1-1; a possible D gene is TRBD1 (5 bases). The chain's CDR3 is CASPTAQMLCAEAFF. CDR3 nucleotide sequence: TGCGCCAGCCCGACAGCTCAGATGTTGTGCGCTGAAGCTTTCTTT.